A selection of T cell receptor beta chains follows, all from one sample in a study of blood T cell repertoires in COVID-19. This table comes from immunoSEQ multiplex PCR, and its TCRdb copy is limited to in-frame clones, with some not included. The sample consists of 250,000 or so clones, more than 85% of them appearing once. Sequenced material: PBMCs or T cells enriched from blood (not recorded which). The receptors here all came from a man between 35 and 55 years old who had been exposed to COVID-19. Both conserved end residues are part of each CDR3. A D gene is named only where the DNA matches it firmly. Rows give clone size only sometimes, using once, few, many, or a class for an expanded clone.

d_call: -; v_call: TRBV28; j_call: TRBJ1-1; clone_size: -; cdr3_aa: CASSAGIRDTEAFF; cdr3_nt: TGTGCCAGCAGTGCAGGGATTAGGGACACTGAAGCTTTCTTT
d_call: -; v_call: TRBV2; j_call: TRBJ2-1; clone_size: -; cdr3_aa: CASLGGRAEQFF; cdr3_nt: TGTGCCAGCCTAGGCGGGCGGGCGGAGCAGTTCTTC
d_call: -; v_call: TRBV28; j_call: TRBJ2-1; clone_size: -; cdr3_aa: CASSLRQGFSEQFF; cdr3_nt: TGTGCCAGCAGTTTGAGGCAGGGTTTCAGTGAGCAGTTCTTC
d_call: -; v_call: TRBV29-1; j_call: TRBJ1-5; clone_size: -; cdr3_aa: CSVGPGSNQPQHF; cdr3_nt: TGCAGCGTTGGCCCAGGGAGCAATCAGCCCCAGCATTTT
d_call: -; v_call: TRBV5-1; j_call: TRBJ2-7; clone_size: -; cdr3_aa: CASSLAGELSYEQYF; cdr3_nt: TGCGCCAGCAGCTTGGCGGGGGAGCTGTCCTACGAGCAGTACTTC
d_call: -; v_call: TRBV10-1; j_call: TRBJ1-1; clone_size: -; cdr3_aa: CASSANTEAFF; cdr3_nt: TGCGCCAGCAGTGCTAACACTGAAGCTTTCTTT
d_call: TRBD2; v_call: TRBV6-5; j_call: TRBJ2-7; clone_size: -; cdr3_aa: CASSSGGRAYEQYF; cdr3_nt: TGTGCCAGCAGTTCGGGCGGGAGGGCCTACGAGCAGTACTTC
d_call: -; v_call: TRBV4-1; j_call: TRBJ1-6; clone_size: -; cdr3_aa: CASRGGGMSSYNSPLHF; cdr3_nt: TGCGCCAGCAGGGGTGGGGGGATGAGCTCCTATAATTCACCCCTCCACTTT
d_call: -; v_call: TRBV9; j_call: TRBJ2-1; clone_size: -; cdr3_aa: CASSVAGTSYNEQFF; cdr3_nt: TGTGCCAGCAGCGTAGCCGGGACATCCTACAATGAGCAGTTCTTC
d_call: -; v_call: TRBV24-1; j_call: TRBJ1-1; clone_size: -; cdr3_aa: CATKHQANTEAFF; cdr3_nt: TGTGCCACCAAACATCAGGCGAACACTGAAGCTTTCTTT
d_call: TRBD2; v_call: TRBV28; j_call: TRBJ2-7; clone_size: -; cdr3_aa: CASRLSGRRTHEQYF; cdr3_nt: TGTGCCAGCAGACTTAGCGGGAGGCGGACCCACGAGCAGTACTTC
d_call: TRBD2; v_call: TRBV5-4; j_call: TRBJ2-5; clone_size: -; cdr3_aa: CASSPSSGREETQYF; cdr3_nt: TGTGCCAGCAGCCCATCTAGCGGGAGGGAAGAGACCCAGTACTTC
d_call: -; v_call: TRBV27; j_call: TRBJ1-6; clone_size: -; cdr3_aa: CASSIQPGRANSPLHF; cdr3_nt: TGTGCCAGCAGTATCCAACCCGGCAGGGCAAATTCACCCCTCCACTTT
d_call: -; v_call: TRBV28; j_call: TRBJ1-1; clone_size: few; cdr3_aa: CASSSGLGATEAFF; cdr3_nt: TGTGCCAGCAGTTCCGGGTTGGGAGCCACTGAAGCTTTCTTT
d_call: -; v_call: TRBV3-1/TRBV3-2; j_call: TRBJ2-7; clone_size: -; cdr3_aa: CASSQGRSRGEQYF; cdr3_nt: TGTGCCAGCAGCCAAGGGCGGTCTCGTGGCGAGCAGTACTTC
d_call: TRBD1; v_call: TRBV14; j_call: TRBJ1-6; clone_size: -; cdr3_aa: CASSLQGANSPLHF; cdr3_nt: TGTGCCAGCAGCCTGCAGGGGGCTAATTCACCCCTCCACTTT
d_call: -; v_call: TRBV3-1/TRBV3-2; j_call: TRBJ1-1; clone_size: -; cdr3_aa: CASSQAGSDTEAFF; cdr3_nt: TGTGCCAGCAGCCAAGCGGGTTCAGACACTGAAGCTTTCTTT
d_call: -; v_call: TRBV28; j_call: TRBJ2-5; clone_size: -; cdr3_aa: CASSLIGIAETQYF; cdr3_nt: TGTGCCAGCAGTTTAATAGGCATAGCGGAGACCCAGTACTTC
d_call: -; v_call: TRBV6-4; j_call: TRBJ2-1; clone_size: -; cdr3_aa: CASSPGGNYNEQFF; cdr3_nt: TGTGCCAGCAGCCCTGGGGGGAACTACAATGAGCAGTTCTTC
d_call: -; v_call: TRBV6-1; j_call: TRBJ1-3; clone_size: -; cdr3_aa: CASSEGLSGNTIYF; cdr3_nt: TGTGCCAGCAGTGAAGGTTTATCTGGAAACACCATATATTTT
d_call: -; v_call: TRBV24-1; j_call: TRBJ1-1; clone_size: -; cdr3_aa: CATRDFEGTEAFF; cdr3_nt: TGTGCCACCAGAGATTTTGAGGGCACTGAAGCTTTCTTT
d_call: TRBD1; v_call: TRBV3-1/TRBV3-2; j_call: TRBJ1-1; clone_size: -; cdr3_aa: CASSTRQGLEAFF; cdr3_nt: TGTGCCAGCAGCACACGACAGGGGCTTGAAGCTTTCTTT
d_call: TRBD1; v_call: TRBV28; j_call: TRBJ2-7; clone_size: -; cdr3_aa: CASSSLRTGRTYEQYF; cdr3_nt: TGTGCCAGCAGCTCACTCCGGACAGGGAGGACCTACGAGCAGTACTTC
d_call: -; v_call: TRBV5-6; j_call: TRBJ2-7; clone_size: -; cdr3_aa: CASSLVEAPRVSEQYF; cdr3_nt: TGTGCCAGCAGCTTGGTAGAAGCCCCACGGGTCTCCGAGCAGTACTTC
d_call: TRBD1; v_call: TRBV30; j_call: TRBJ2-3; clone_size: -; cdr3_aa: CAWRIAGTGGRDTQYF; cdr3_nt: TGTGCCTGGAGGATTGCCGGGACAGGGGGCAGAGATACGCAGTATTTT
d_call: TRBD1; v_call: TRBV29-1; j_call: TRBJ1-3; clone_size: -; cdr3_aa: CSVEGQGARGNTIYF; cdr3_nt: TGCAGCGTTGAAGGGCAGGGGGCGAGAGGAAACACCATATATTTT